The rows below give T cell receptor beta chains drawn from one sample of a study of blood T cell repertoires in COVID-19. The method was immunoSEQ multiplex PCR; TCRdb's version includes in-frame clones alone and lacks a portion of them. The data contain 200,000 to 250,000 clones, about 80% of them seen just once; the ten biggest clones take up approximately 1.3%. Material for sequencing was PBMCs or T cells enriched from blood (not recorded which). These receptors were taken from a woman aged 40 to 55 with acute COVID-19. Both conserved end residues are trimmed from each CDR3. Only some rows state a clone size, as once, few, many or a class for expanded clones.

>TRBJ1-5|TRBV12-3/TRBV12-4|.
ASGEAGGQGH
>TRBJ1-4|TRBV5-1|many
ASSLDGGQLNEKLF
>TRBJ2-1|TRBV10-2|.
ASKAGLASYNEQF
>TRBJ2-2|TRBV30|.
AWSVLSGGVPGELF
>TRBJ2-7|TRBV11-3|.
ASSAGTGYSYEQY
>TRBJ1-2|TRBV27|once
ASSPRLLGLGYT
>TRBJ1-1|TRBV6-5|.
ASRPRQGAVTEAF
>TRBJ2-5|TRBV30|.
AWSVRGTSGGYQETQY
>TRBJ2-7|TRBV5-4|.
ASSLGGRAGGEQY
>TRBJ1-1|TRBV4-2|.
ASSQDLGQRNTEAF
>TRBJ1-1|TRBV4-1|.
ASSQDLRGTEAF
>TRBJ2-1|TRBV11-2|.
ASSLGPLIAGVNEQF
>TRBJ2-1|TRBV30|.
AAGEGHEQF
>TRBJ1-6|TRBV27|.
ASSVTGTPDSPLH
>TRBJ1-6|TRBV4-1|.
ASSQGVAGDYNSPLH
>TRBJ1-5|TRBV10-2|.
ASSESGGGNQPQH
>TRBJ2-3|TRBV5-4|.
ASSITKTSENTDTQY
>TRBJ2-1|TRBV3-1/TRBV3-2|.
ASSRSAGGNIEQF
>TRBJ2-7|TRBV5-1|.
ASSQDSEQY
>TRBJ2-1|TRBV11-2|.
ASSFGRTYNEQF
>TRBJ1-4|TRBV2|few
ASKEDRAGEKLF
>TRBJ2-1|TRBV7-2|once
ASSPGTLPGEEQF